A single TCR beta chain is shown here with its context. CDR3 length: 14 amino acids. The germline gives CDR1 SGHKS, CDR2 YYEKEE (reference sequence). With 3 bases clipped from V and 7 bases from J, the junction kept 7 bases outside the gene matches. The entry originates in a study of blood T cell repertoires in COVID-19. Whole-study context: Acute and convalescent COVID-19 specimens originated in the United States, Italy and Spain.

Measured with immunoSEQ multiplex PCR; TCRdb has only the in-frame clones, and not every one. In the table there are about 74,000 clones, less than 95% of which are singletons. Sequenced: peripheral blood. The gene calls are TRBV5-5 and TRBJ2-3; 8 bases align to TRBD2. The TCR sequence derives from a woman in her forties or fifties in a cohort sampled during active COVID-19. For the CDR3, the DNA is TGTGCCAGCAGCTCGCAGCGGGAGTCGAATACGCAGTATTTT. Translated, it gives CASSSQRESNTQYF.